These 18 T cell receptor beta chains originate from one sample sequenced in a study of cytomegalovirus exposure and HLA in healthy donors. Use of 60 Vbeta and 13 Jbeta primers characterized the PCR. Profiled with immunoSEQ multiplex PCR; TCRdb holds only in-frame clones, not every one. Among some 150,000 clones listed, 85% to 90% were seen once. Sequenced: PBMCs. All receptors come from a woman aged 25 to 39 in good health and CMV-seronegative.

The chain recombines TRBV7-9 with TRBJ1-5, with unresolved D. Germline CDR1 and CDR2: SEHNR and FQNEAQ (reference sequence). The CDR3 covers 13 residues. The germline V and J ends were trimmed by 5 bases and 4 bases, with 9 bases remaining between them. CDR3 sequence (DNA): TGTGCCAGCAGCCCCGGGGTAAATCAGCCCCAGCATTTT. Protein: CASSPGVNQPQHF.

About this clone: The junction shows a germline mismatch at one end, possibly a read error. V gene TRBV7-7 combines with J gene TRBJ2-7, with 8 nucleotides matching TRBD2. Looked up from germline, CDR1 is SSHAT and CDR2 is FNYEAQ (reference sequence). The CDR3 is made up of 15 amino acids. This CDR3 is CASSLESGRGYEQYF. DNA of the CDR3: TGTGCTAGCAGCTTAGAGAGCGGGAGAGGGTACGAGCAGTACTTC.

Concerning this clone itself: Sequence at one end of the junction differs from germline and may be a read error. Different DNA sequences within this sample yield the same CDR3. This rearrangement joins TRBV13 to TRBJ1-4, with D maybe TRBD1 (6 bases). The germline V gene has CDR1 PRHDT and CDR2 FYEKMQ (reference sequence). This CDR3 spans 15 amino acids. This CDR3 reads CASSHFRGGNEKLFF. In DNA, the CDR3 is TGTGCCAGCAGTCACTTCAGGGGTGGTAATGAAAAGCTGTTTTTT.

V usage is TRBV7-8 and J usage is TRBJ1-5; 10 nucleotides align to TRBD1. The J segment lost 1 base and the V segment lost 4 bases, leaving 7 bases of the junction unmatched. The CDR3 covers 17 residues. CDR1 and CDR2 from the germline V gene are SGHVS and FQNEAQ. The CDR3 spells CASSSRQGARSNQPQHF. The CDR3 nucleotides read TGTGCCAGCAGCTCCCGACAGGGGGCTAGGAGCAATCAGCCCCAGCATTTT.

The chain employs TRBV11-2 and TRBJ2-4, with a weak D call TRBD1 (6 bases). CDR1 and CDR2 (germline): SGHAT, FQNNGV. The V gene lost 5 bases and the J gene lost 0 bases, with 23 bases spanning the gap. This CDR3 spans 19 amino acids. The CDR3 loop reads CASSLRAQGHPIAKNIQYF. DNA of the CDR3: TGTGCCAGCAGCCTCCGGGCCCAGGGACATCCCATAGCCAAAAACATTCAGTACTTC. The full variable domain, in which reference TRBV11-2 and TRBJ2-4 provide the parts outside the CDR3, is EAGVAQSPRYKIIEKRQSVAFWCNPISGHATLYWYQQILGQGPKLLIQFQNNGVVDDSQLPKDRFSAERLKGVDSTLKIQPAKLEDSAVYLCASSLRAQGHPIAKNIQYFGAGTRLSVL.

The sample holds one count of this clone. The chain couples TRBV19 to TRBJ1-5; a weak D match, TRBD1 (6 bases). With 1 base removed from V and 6 bases from J, the gap between germline ends came to 13 bases. CDR1 is LNHDA, CDR2 SQIVND, per germline (reference sequence). The CDR3 spans 15 residues. The CDR3 DNA is TGTGCCAGTAGTATAGTAGGGGGGGGCACTCAGCCCCAGCATTTT. Translation gives CASSIVGGGTQPQHF.

To note about this clone: Other nucleotide sequences from this sample produce the same CDR3. This chain's CDR3 is CASTRPGTSGGAVTGELFF. The CDR3 DNA follows: TGCGCCAGCACCCGACCCGGGACTAGCGGGGGAGCCGTCACCGGGGAGCTGTTTTTT. V usage is TRBV5-1 and J usage is TRBJ2-2, with 14 bases lining up with TRBD2. The germline CDR1 and CDR2 sequences are SGHRS and YFSETQ. Trimming removed 6 bases from V and 4 bases from J; junction bases left unmatched: 14. This CDR3 comprises 19 residues.

The genes are TRBV6-5 and TRBJ1-1; 7 positions agree with TRBD1. The CDR3 extends over 13 amino acids. After removal of 9 bases from V and 1 base from J, the junction contained 5 bases not matched to a gene. The germline V gene encodes CDR1 MNHEY and CDR2 SVGAGI. The CDR3 bases are TGTGCCAGTCCCGGGACAGCGAACACTGAAGCTTTCTTT. Protein: CASPGTANTEAFF.

The J gene is TRBJ2-4, the V gene TRBV28; 8 nucleotides agree with TRBD2. This CDR3 has 16 amino acids. V lost 6 bases to trimming and J lost 2 bases; unmatched junction nucleotides: 9. CDR1 is MDHEN, CDR2 SYDVKM, per germline. The CDR3 here is CASSFRGGGSKNIQYF. The CDR3 DNA follows: TGTGCCAGCAGCTTTCGAGGCGGGGGGTCCAAAAACATTCAGTACTTC. Drawing the rest from reference TRBV28 and TRBJ2-4, the complete variable domain is DVKVTQSSRYLVKRTGEKVFLECVQDMDHENMFWYRQDPGLGLRLIYFSYDVKMKEKGDIPEGYSVSREKKERFSLILESASTNQTSMYLCASSFRGGGSKNIQYFGAGTRLSVL.

The genes are TRBV7-2 and TRBJ2-7; possibly TRBD2 for D (6 bases). V gave up 5 bases and J gave up 7 bases, with 15 bases separating them. This CDR3 has 13 amino acids. Germline CDR1 reads SGHTA; CDR2 reads FQGNSA. The CDR3 protein is CASSADVGREQYF. The CDR3 DNA is TGTGCCAGCAGCGCAGACGTGGGGAGGGAGCAGTACTTC.

CDR3 residues: CASSQVWTGGSSYGYTF. CDR3 sequence (DNA): TGCGCCAGCAGCCAAGTCTGGACAGGGGGCTCGTCCTATGGCTACACCTTC. The chain carries TRBV4-3 and TRBJ1-2; 11 nucleotides agree with TRBD1. Germline lookup yields CDR1 LGHNA and CDR2 YSLEER. This CDR3 spans 17 amino acids. With V trimmed by 1 base and J by 4 bases, 8 bases remained unmatched.

The chain has TRBV19 and TRBJ2-1, with 9 bases matching TRBD2. There are 14 residues in the CDR3. Trimming cost V 7 bases and J 1 base; bases outside gene matches: 2. Germline-derived CDR1 and CDR2 are LNHDA and SQIVND (reference sequence). The DNA for the CDR3 is TGTGCCAGTAAAACTAGCGGGTCCTACAATGAGCAGTTCTTC. Its translation: CASKTSGSYNEQFF.

The rearrangement joins TRBV28 to TRBJ2-3; possibly TRBD1 for D (5 bases). CDR3 length: 17 residues. Trimming shortened V by 3 bases and J by 3 bases, and 19 bases separated the two germline ends. CDR1 is MDHEN, CDR2 SYDVKM, per germline. The CDR3 here is CASSFAAVGHKTDTQYF. CDR3 nucleotide sequence: TGTGCCAGCAGTTTCGCTGCCGTAGGACACAAGACAGATACGCAGTATTTT.

The gene calls are TRBV10-2 and TRBJ2-7; 9 bases align to TRBD1. The CDR3 contains 14 residues. CDR1 WSHSY and CDR2 SAAADI come from the germline V gene. V shed 8 bases, J shed 4 bases, and the junction held 9 bases outside the gene matches. DNA of the CDR3: TGCGCCAGCCACTCCGGGACAGGGAGATACGAGCAGTACTTC. Amino acids: CASHSGTGRYEQYF.

The chain uses TRBV4-3 and TRBJ2-1; D may be TRBD2 (5 bases). Germline CDR1 is LGHNA and CDR2 is YSLEER. This CDR3 comprises 14 residues. Trimming pared 1 base from V and 3 bases from J, leaving 7 bases between. The CDR3 reads CASSQVRDYNEQFF. CDR3 DNA: TGCGCCAGCAGCCAAGTGAGGGACTACAATGAGCAGTTCTTC.

V usage is TRBV2 and J usage is TRBJ2-6; weak D call: TRBD2 (6 bases). Germline lookup yields CDR1 SNHLY and CDR2 FYNNEI. V lost 11 bases, J lost 2 bases, and 19 bases lay in between. The CDR3 covers 16 residues. CDR3 region: CAYHGSGGTGANVLTF. CDR3 nucleotide sequence: TGTGCCTACCACGGGTCTGGGGGGACTGGGGCCAACGTCCTGACTTTC.

The chain recombines TRBV28 with TRBJ2-1; tentative D call: TRBD1 (5 bases). Trimming shortened V by 8 bases and J by 0 bases, and 14 bases separated the two germline ends. The CDR3 has 15 amino acids. Per germline, CDR1 MDHEN and CDR2 SYDVKM. CDR3 DNA: TGTGCCAGCTCCAGGGTTTTTAGCTCCTACAATGAGCAGTTCTTC. Translated: CASSRVFSSYNEQFF.

The chain carries TRBV6-1 and TRBJ2-4, with D possibly TRBD2 on 6 matching bases. Germline CDR1 and CDR2: MNHNS and SASEGT. The ends were cut back, 8 bases at V and 0 bases at J, with 14 bases in the middle. The CDR3 length is 15 residues. The CDR3: CASVTWGLAKNIQYF. The DNA of the CDR3 is TGTGCCAGCGTGACTTGGGGACTAGCCAAAAACATTCAGTACTTC.